This TCR beta chain was retrieved from a study of vaccination and CD4 T cells after COVID-19. On the study more broadly: Some control cultures received a CEFX pool, which served as the positive control. Others received an HIV-1 Nef pool or no peptide.

Treatment described: roughly ten-day PBMC culture with coronavirus spike peptide pools or control peptides (ViraFEST assay). V shed 4 bases and J 2 bases; nucleotides not matched to a gene: 8. The length of the CDR3 is 17 residues. Looked up from germline, CDR1 is LNHDA and CDR2 is SQIVND (reference sequence). Sequenced with the Oncomine TCR Beta short-read assay was DNA taken from cultured CD4+ T cells. CD4+ T cells were cultured, and genomic DNA was extracted from them. MiXCR, applied by TCRdb to the PCR reads, yields one record per CDR3 protein. This sample yields over 10,000 distinct CDR3 sequences, of which around 40% are seen a single time; 6% to 8% belongs to the top ten. This clonotype was seen only a few times. Its antigen is unidentified.

The chain employs TRBV19 and TRBJ2-6; TRBD1 agrees at 7 bases. The sequencing sample was made of CD4+ T cells from blood, cultured in vitro. This sequence originates from a human donor who had recovered from COVID-19. The CDR3 DNA is TGTGCCAGTAGTACACCGACAGGGCTAGCTGGGGCCAACGTCCTGACTTTC. Translating it yields CASSTPTGLAGANVLTF.